This record concerns one T cell receptor (beta chain) sequence. Its antigen is currently unknown. CDR1 MGHRA and CDR2 YSYEKL come from the germline V gene. The CDR3 consists of 13 residues. Trimming took 5 bases from V and 7 from J, leaving 12 bases between them. This record comes from a study of T cells in Graves' hyperthyroidism and ophthalmopathy. Study observations and caveats: Blood also carried most thyroid clonotypes expanded above 0.001.

A patient was excluded if there was uncontrolled infection, other autoimmune disease, pregnancy or lactation. Clinicians diagnosed patients from clinical symptoms, serum thyroxine and TRAb, thyroid ultrasound and orbital computed tomography. Before ophthalmopathy appeared, progressors gave blood at initial hyperthyroidism diagnosis. Amplification yielded TCR beta CDR3 regions, with RNA transcripts as the source. Using the HTBI primer set, a first-round RT-PCR was run on the TCR CDR3. TCRdb analysed the multiplex PCR reads with MiXCR anew, one entry per CDR3 protein. The repertoire holds about 270,000 distinct CDR3 sequences, with approximately 26% as singletons.

The TCR sequence derives from a man in his forties or fifties with Graves' hyperthyroidism that later progressed to Graves' ophthalmopathy. Sequenced sample: blood. V usage is TRBV4-1 and J usage is TRBJ1-5, with D perhaps matching TRBD1 (5 bases). CDR3 in amino acids: CASSSQGEQPQHF. CDR3 coding DNA: TGCGCCAGCAGCTCCCAAGGGGAACAGCCCCAGCATTTT.